A single TCR beta chain is shown here with its context. Its antigen is unknown. The repertoire was sequenced with immunoSEQ multiplex PCR; TCRdb's copy has only in-frame clones and lacks some. The data contain about 82,000 clones, 80% to 95% of them seen just once; the ten biggest clones take up under 0.7%. This specimen comes from a study of OX40 agonist ivuxolimab in advanced cancers. Across the whole study: Patients assigned to dose escalation were diagnosed with hepatocellular carcinoma, melanoma, renal cell or head and neck cancer. Aged about 23 to 80 with a mean of approximately 60 years, they were roughly 83% male. Having had anti-PD-1, anti-PD-L1 or anti-CTLA-4 therapy before was allowed, and around 44% had some.

Study results and limitations: Expanded peripheral T cells had an undetermined antigen specificity.

The germline gives CDR1 SGDLS, CDR2 YYNGEE. Germline trimming cut 0 bases from V and 1 base from J; bases unmatched to any gene: 9. The CDR3 length is 18 residues. The sequenced sample was CD4+ or CD8+ T cells sorted from blood, obtained in a trial of the OX40 agonist ivuxolimab. The sequence was obtained from an adult with an advanced solid tumor such as melanoma, head and neck, liver or kidney cancer. The rearrangement links TRBV9 to TRBJ2-3; 9 positions match TRBD2. In DNA, the CDR3 is TGTGCCAGCAGCGTAGCTCGCGGGGGGGGCGGCGGCACAGATACGCAGTATTTT. Its translation: CASSVARGGGGGTDTQYF.